What follows are 24 T cell receptor beta chains derived from one specimen sequenced in a study of blood T cell repertoires in COVID-19. Method: immunoSEQ multiplex PCR; TCRdb's copy keeps in-frame clones and lacks some. The sample has about 350,000 clones; more than 70% are singletons. Sequenced input: PBMCs or T cells enriched from blood (not recorded which). The receptors shown here come from a woman between 25 and 40 years old who had been exposed to COVID-19.

This chain joins TRBV11-3 and TRBJ2-7, with D unresolved. The CDR3 has 16 residues. Germline assignment: CDR1 SGHNT and CDR2 YENEEA. Trimming cost V 0 bases and J 1 base, with 13 bases left between them. As DNA, the CDR3 is TGTGCCAGCAGCTTAGATTGGAGAGGTAAGTCCTACGAGCAGTACTTC. This codes for CASSLDWRGKSYEQYF.

V is TRBV19 and J is TRBJ2-1, with D maybe TRBD2 (6 bases). V lost 8 bases to trimming and J lost 12 bases, with 23 bases between them. CDR1 and CDR2 (germline): LNHDA, SQIVND (reference sequence). The CDR3 runs 14 residues. This CDR3 is CASWSSGFPGGQFF. The CDR3 nucleotides are TGTGCCAGTTGGTCGAGCGGGTTCCCCGGCGGGCAGTTCTTC.

The CDR3 reads CASSRRLAGINNEQFF. CDR3 in DNA: TGTGCCAGCAGCCGCCGACTAGCGGGAATCAACAATGAGCAGTTCTTC. The chain joins TRBV14 to TRBJ2-1; 11 nucleotides agree with TRBD2. The germline CDR1 and CDR2 sequences are SGHDN and FVKESK. Trimming cost V 4 bases and J 5 bases; bases outside gene matches: 7. CDR3 length: 16 residues.

The gene calls are TRBV24-1 and TRBJ2-5; 7 bases line up with TRBD2. CDR1 and CDR2 (germline): KGHDR, SFDVKD. V lost 3 bases to trimming and J lost 0 bases; unmatched junction nucleotides: 9. The CDR3 runs to 17 residues. The CDR3 coding sequence is TGTGCCACCAGTGATCCGCCCGGGGGGAGGGACCAAGAGACCCAGTACTTC. This encodes CATSDPPGGRDQETQYF.

Only one count was recorded for this clone. The rearrangement uses TRBV15 and TRBJ1-4; no definite D call. The CDR3 sequence is 18 residues long. Germline values: CDR1 LNHNV, CDR2 YYDKDF (reference sequence). The ends were cut back, 0 bases at V and 0 bases at J, with 14 bases in the middle. The CDR3 nucleotides are TGTGCCACCAGCAGAGACCTAAGGAACAGTGCAACTAATGAAAAACTGTTTTTT. Protein product: CATSRDLRNSATNEKLFF.

This clone came up once. V gene TRBV28 combines with J gene TRBJ1-1; a weak D match, TRBD1 (5 bases). Germline CDR1 and CDR2: MDHEN and SYDVKM. This CDR3 has 13 amino acids. V dropped 5 bases and J dropped 1 base, with 8 bases sitting between them. The DNA for the CDR3 is TGTGCCAGCAGTGGTCAGGGGAACACTGAAGCTTTCTTT. It codes for CASSGQGNTEAFF.

V is TRBV5-1 and J is TRBJ2-1, with D unclear. Germline V gives CDR1 SGHRS, CDR2 YFSETQ. This CDR3 has 13 residues. V dropped 0 bases and J dropped 5 bases, with 6 bases sitting between them. The CDR3 DNA is TGCGCCAGCAGCTTGGGACTGAACAATGAGCAGTTCTTC. Translation: CASSLGLNNEQFF.

With regard to this clone: The sample contains more than one DNA sequence encoding this CDR3. The V gene is TRBV28, the J gene TRBJ2-1; a weak D match, TRBD2 (6 bases). Trimming took off 2 bases at V and 9 bases at J, with 8 bases between the two ends. The CDR3 totals 12 residues. Germline lookup yields CDR1 MDHEN and CDR2 SYDVKM. CDR3 loop: CASSLAGREQFF. The CDR3 nucleotides read TGTGCCAGCAGTTTAGCGGGACGTGAGCAGTTCTTC.

The chain joins TRBV28 to TRBJ1-4; D is possibly TRBD1 (6 bases). The CDR3 spans 14 residues. V was clipped by 4 bases and J by 10 bases, with 16 bases between them. Germline CDR1 reads MDHEN; CDR2 reads SYDVKM. The DNA of the CDR3 is TGTGCCAGCAGTTCCTGGACAGTTCGAGGAAAACTGTTTTTT. It translates to CASSSWTVRGKLFF.

This rearrangement joins TRBV7-3 to TRBJ2-3; TRBD2 might be the D (6 bases). With 4 bases removed from V and 3 bases from J, the gap between germline ends came to 20 bases. This CDR3 comprises 17 residues. Germline V gene sequence: CDR1 SGHTA, CDR2 FQGTGA. Here the CDR3 DNA reads TGTGCCAGCAGCTCCCCCAGGAGGGCCCTCTTTACAGATACGCAGTATTTT. The encoded protein is CASSSPRRALFTDTQYF.

The table lists this clone with a few counts. V and J are TRBV6-4 and TRBJ1-5; D gene ambiguous. The CDR3 has 14 amino acids. CDR1 is MRHNA, CDR2 SNTAGT, per germline. Trimming removed 5 bases at V and 6 bases at J, with 14 bases between. DNA of the CDR3: TGTGCCAGCAGTAATCCCGCGGGCGGTCAGCCCCAGCATTTT. It yields the protein CASSNPAGGQPQHF.

The chain has TRBV18 and TRBJ2-1; 10 nucleotides line up with TRBD1. The CDR3 totals 16 residues. From germline, CDR1 is KGHSH and CDR2 LQKENI. V lost 2 bases and J lost 7; bases outside the gene matches: 8. CDR3 loop: CASSPSTGGIGNEQFF. The CDR3 DNA sequence: TGTGCCAGCTCACCATCGACAGGGGGCATCGGGAATGAGCAGTTCTTC.

This chain connects TRBV30 to TRBJ1-1; D possibly corresponds to TRBD1 (5 bases). V was pared by 3 bases and J by 0 bases, with 11 bases between. The germline gives CDR1 GTSNPN, CDR2 SVGIG (reference sequence). This CDR3 contains 14 residues. The CDR3 coding sequence is TGTGCCTGGAGCCTCGGAGGGGTGAACACTGAAGCTTTCTTT. This encodes CAWSLGGVNTEAFF.

Notes on this clone: The same CDR3 is also encoded by other DNA sequences in this sample. This sequence joins TRBV6-1 and TRBJ2-7; D gene uncertain. The CDR3 contains 11 residues. V dropped 3 bases and J dropped 3 bases, with 3 bases sitting between them. Germline lookup yields CDR1 MNHNS and CDR2 SASEGT. The CDR3 region is CASSDRYEQYF. CDR3 bases: TGTGCCAGCAGTGACCGCTACGAGCAGTACTTC.

The V gene is TRBV6-6, the J gene TRBJ2-7; 8 bases line up with TRBD1. With 5 bases clipped from V and 4 bases from J, the junction kept 7 bases outside the gene matches. Germline loops: CDR1 MNHNY, CDR2 SVGAGI (reference sequence). The CDR3 loop spans 14 amino acids. The CDR3 DNA is TGTGCCAGCAGTGACAGGGGAGAAATTTACGAGCAGTACTTC. Protein product: CASSDRGEIYEQYF.

The V call is TRBV27, the J call TRBJ2-1; TRBD2 matches 7 bases. Germline CDR1 and CDR2: MNHEY and SMNVEV (reference sequence). V trimming: 7 bases; J trimming: 0 bases; junction bases outside the gene matches: 6. The CDR3 length is 15 residues. The CDR3 bases are TGTGCCAGCATCGGCGGGAGTCGCTCCTACAATGAGCAGTTCTTC. Residues: CASIGGSRSYNEQFF.

The CDR3 DNA sequence: TGTGCCAGCAGCCATGGCGCAGGGCAGGGCTTTTCACCCCTCCACTTT. As protein: CASSHGAGQGFSPLHF. The V call is TRBV7-6, the J call TRBJ1-6, with D perhaps TRBD1 (5 bases). Trimming left V 5 bases short and J 9 bases short, with 20 bases between. Germline CDR1 and CDR2: SGHVS and FNYEAQ. There are 16 residues in the CDR3.

This rearrangement joins TRBV9 to TRBJ1-6, with D possibly TRBD1 on 5 matching bases. Trimming shortened V by 4 bases and J by 8 bases, and 10 bases separated the two germline ends. This CDR3 contains 13 residues. The germline V gene has CDR1 SGDLS and CDR2 YYNGEE. CDR3 coding DNA: TGTGCCAGCAGCCCTGGGGCCGATTCACCCCTCCACTTT. Amino acid sequence: CASSPGADSPLHF.

The V and J genes are TRBV5-1 and TRBJ2-2; D is perhaps TRBD1 (5 bases). Trimming removed 1 base from V and 4 bases from J, with 11 bases in between. Germline assignment: CDR1 SGHRS and CDR2 YFSETQ. The CDR3 has 15 residues. The CDR3 DNA reads TGCGCCAGCAGCTTGCAGGACACGGGCACCGGGGAGCTGTTTTTT. It codes for CASSLQDTGTGELFF.

The chain links TRBV12-5 to TRBJ2-7, with D perhaps TRBD2 (6 bases). The CDR3 loop spans 13 amino acids. V gave up 5 bases and J gave up 1 base, with 9 bases separating them. Germline V lookup: CDR1 LGHNT, CDR2 FRNRAP. CDR3 nucleotide sequence: TGTGCTAGTGGTGGTGGGACTTCCTACGAGCAGTACTTC. Protein sequence: CASGGGTSYEQYF.

The chain carries TRBV3-1 (or the pseudogene TRBV3-2) and TRBJ1-1; D is perhaps TRBD1 (5 bases). The length of the CDR3 is 13 residues. CDR1 is LGHDT, CDR2 YNNKEL, per germline (reference sequence). V was cut by 0 bases and J by 13 bases, with 15 bases left in between. CDR3 residues: CASSQDWAGRVFF. Here the CDR3 DNA reads TGTGCCAGCAGCCAAGATTGGGCAGGGAGGGTTTTCTTT.

V and J are TRBV27 and TRBJ1-6; 7 nucleotides align to TRBD1. Germline assignment: CDR1 MNHEY and CDR2 SMNVEV (reference sequence). The V and J ends lost 1 base and 5 bases, in that order; junction bases with no gene match: 11. This CDR3 is 18 amino acids long. DNA for the CDR3: TGTGCCAGCAGTTTATACGTGTCCACAGGGGCAGATAATTCACCCCTCCACTTT. Residues: CASSLYVSTGADNSPLHF.

The genes are TRBV24-1 and TRBJ2-1; 10 nucleotides line up with TRBD2. The CDR3 has 15 amino acids. Looked up from germline, CDR1 is KGHDR and CDR2 is SFDVKD. The trim removed 5 bases at V and 8 bases at J, leaving 8 bases unmatched. For the CDR3, the DNA is TGTGCCACCAGTGCCACTCAGGGACTAGCGTATGAGCAGTTCTTC. As protein: CATSATQGLAYEQFF.

This clone was recorded only once. The V call is TRBV29-1, the J call TRBJ2-2; the match to TRBD2 covers 11 bases. The germline V gene encodes CDR1 SQVTM and CDR2 ANQGSEA. The CDR3 is 15 residues long. Trimming at V came to 6 bases and at J to 4 bases, leaving 7 bases not matched to a gene. CDR3 protein: CSVHTSGSFTGELFF. In DNA form, the CDR3 reads TGCAGCGTCCATACTAGCGGGAGTTTCACCGGGGAGCTGTTTTTT.